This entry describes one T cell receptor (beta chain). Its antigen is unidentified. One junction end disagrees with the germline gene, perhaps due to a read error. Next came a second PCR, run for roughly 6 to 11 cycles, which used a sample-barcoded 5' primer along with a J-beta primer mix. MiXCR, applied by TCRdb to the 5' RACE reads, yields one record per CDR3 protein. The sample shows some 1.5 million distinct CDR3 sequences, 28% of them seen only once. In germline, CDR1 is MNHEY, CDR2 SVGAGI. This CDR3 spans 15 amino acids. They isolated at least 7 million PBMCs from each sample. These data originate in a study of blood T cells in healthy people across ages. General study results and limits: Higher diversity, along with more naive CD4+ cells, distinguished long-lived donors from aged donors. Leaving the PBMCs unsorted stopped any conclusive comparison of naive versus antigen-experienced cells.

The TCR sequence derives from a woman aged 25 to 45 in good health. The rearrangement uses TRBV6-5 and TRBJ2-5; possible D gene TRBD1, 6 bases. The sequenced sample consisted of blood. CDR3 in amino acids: CTSSYSPTGSYGQYF. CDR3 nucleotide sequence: TGTACCAGCAGTTACTCTCCGACAGGATCCTACGGGCAGTACTTC.